The following is a TCR beta chain sequence with its context. These data belong to a study of blood T cell repertoires in COVID-19. Profiling relied on immunoSEQ multiplex PCR, and the TCRdb table lists in-frame clones only, not all of them. The data hold fewer than 70,000 clones, with 60% to 85% observed a single time. V lost 3 bases and J lost 2; bases outside the gene matches: 2. CDR3 length: 14 amino acids. Germline loops: CDR1 MGHDK, CDR2 SYGVNS. The chain links TRBV25-1 to TRBJ2-7; 9 bases line up with TRBD1. Source material: peripheral blood. This receptor was obtained from a human donor in a cohort sampled during active COVID-19. The chain's CDR3 is CASSEGTGPYEQYF. The CDR3 DNA reads TGTGCCAGCAGTGAGGGGACAGGGCCCTACGAGCAGTACTTC.